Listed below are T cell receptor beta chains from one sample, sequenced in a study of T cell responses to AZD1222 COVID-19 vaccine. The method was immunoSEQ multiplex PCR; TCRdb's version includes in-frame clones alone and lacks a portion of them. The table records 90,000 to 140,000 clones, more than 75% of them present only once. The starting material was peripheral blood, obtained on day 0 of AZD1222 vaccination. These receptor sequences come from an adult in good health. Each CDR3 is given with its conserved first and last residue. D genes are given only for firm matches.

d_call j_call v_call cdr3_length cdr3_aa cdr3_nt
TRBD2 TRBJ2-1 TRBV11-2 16 CASSPQRLAAYNEQFF TGTGCCAGCAGCCCCCAAAGACTAGCGGCGTACAATGAGCAGTTCTTC
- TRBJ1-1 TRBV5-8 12 CASSLGGPEAFF TGTGCCAGCAGCTTAGGCGGGCCTGAAGCTTTCTTT
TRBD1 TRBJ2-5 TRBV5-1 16 CASNAGGTGGRETQYF TGCGCCAGCAATGCAGGGGGGACAGGGGGCCGAGAGACCCAGTACTTC
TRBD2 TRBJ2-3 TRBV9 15 CASSLSGGGSDTQYF TGTGCCAGCAGCCTTAGCGGGGGCGGGTCGGATACGCAGTATTTT
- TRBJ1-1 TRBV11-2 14 CASSLGGGNTEAFF TGTGCCAGCAGCTTAGGTGGGGGGAACACTGAAGCTTTCTTT
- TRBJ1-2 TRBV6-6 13 CCAQPGPRSGYTF TGTTGTGCCCAACCGGGACCTAGAAGTGGCTACACCTTC
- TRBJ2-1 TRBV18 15 CASSPPGTLYNEQFF TGTGCCAGCTCACCACCGGGTACACTCTACAATGAGCAGTTCTTC
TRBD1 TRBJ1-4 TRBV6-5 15 CASTMGQGTNEKLFF TGTGCCAGCACCATGGGACAGGGCACTAATGAAAAACTGTTTTTT
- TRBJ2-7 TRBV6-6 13 CASTFLRGYEQYF TGTGCCAGCACTTTCCTCCGCGGCTACGAGCAGTACTTC
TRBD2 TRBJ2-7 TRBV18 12 CASSSGADEQYF TGTGCCAGCTCAAGCGGGGCCGACGAGCAGTACTTC
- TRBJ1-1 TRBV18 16 CASSPYSPGMNTEAFF TGTGCCAGCTCACCATATAGCCCAGGGATGAACACTGAAGCTTTCTTT
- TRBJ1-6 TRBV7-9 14 CASSLDGTNSPLHF TGTGCCAGCAGCTTAGATGGGACTAATTCACCCCTCCACTTT
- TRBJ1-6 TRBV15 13 CATSREIFDTLHF TGTGCCACCAGCAGAGAGATCTTTGACACCCTCCACTTT
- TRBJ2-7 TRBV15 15 CATSRVWGSNYEQYF TGTGCCACCAGCAGAGTCTGGGGGAGTAACTACGAGCAGTACTTC
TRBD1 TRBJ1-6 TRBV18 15 CASSSGTGGNSPLHF TGTGCCAGCTCGTCCGGGACAGGGGGCAATTCACCCCTCCACTTT
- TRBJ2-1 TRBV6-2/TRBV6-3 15 CASSYGGSSYNEQFF TGTGCCAGCAGTTACGGCGGAAGCTCCTACAATGAGCAGTTCTTC